The source of this T cell receptor (beta chain) is a study of T cells in localized non-small cell lung cancer. Study-wide findings and caveats: An association was observed between higher blood T cell density and longer overall survival. Adjacent lung held a median roughly 60 of the top 100 tumor clones.

A note on this clone: No antigen is known for it.

This table comes from immunoSEQ multiplex PCR, and its TCRdb copy is limited to in-frame clones, with some not included. The profile covers some 39,000 clones, with roughly 85% appearing a single time and roughly 5.4% taken by the ten largest. The germline gives CDR1 SQVTM, CDR2 ANQGSEA. This CDR3 spans 12 amino acids. The starting material was peripheral blood mononuclear cells, obtained before any cancer treatment. V usage is TRBV29-1 and J usage is TRBJ1-1, with 10 bases fitting TRBD1. The receptor comes from a male donor older than 55 with stage II lung adenocarcinoma. The CDR3 loop reads CGGGQGYTEAFF. The CDR3 DNA sequence: TGCGGCGGGGGACAGGGGTACACTGAAGCTTTCTTT.